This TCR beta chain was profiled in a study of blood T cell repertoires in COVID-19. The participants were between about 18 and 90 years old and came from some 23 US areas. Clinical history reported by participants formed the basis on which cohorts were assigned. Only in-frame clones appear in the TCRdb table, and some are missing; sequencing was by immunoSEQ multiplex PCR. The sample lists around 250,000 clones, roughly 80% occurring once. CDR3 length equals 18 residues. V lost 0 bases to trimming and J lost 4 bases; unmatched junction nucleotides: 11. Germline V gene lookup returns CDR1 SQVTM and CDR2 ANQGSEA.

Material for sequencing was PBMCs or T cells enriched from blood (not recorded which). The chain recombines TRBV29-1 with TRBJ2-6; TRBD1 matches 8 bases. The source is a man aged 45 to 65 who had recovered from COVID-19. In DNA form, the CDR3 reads TGCAGCGTTGAAGATCAAGGGACAGGTTTTCCGGGGGCCAACGTCCTGACTTTC. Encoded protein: CSVEDQGTGFPGANVLTF.